This TCR beta chain was sequenced for a study of T cell responses to AZD1222 COVID-19 vaccine. Findings and caveats of the study: Clonal diversity was possibly underestimated, and the donors were mostly white British, with more females. The span of vaccine-associated CD4 TCRs extended across spike, with dominance at 160-218 and 743-854. Per reports, nearly half of all spike-specific TCRs target regions that are unmutated in variants.

This clone showed up just a few times. Antigen: not known. Sequenced by immunoSEQ multiplex PCR; TCRdb stores in-frame clones only, minus some. The data show 100,000 to 150,000 clones, around 87% seen once. This CDR3 region has 18 residues. The sample was peripheral blood, taken on day 0 of AZD1222 vaccination. This clonotype originated in an adult in good health. This chain joins TRBV21-1 and TRBJ2-1; TRBD2, the table's D call, lacks a check against the DNA. TRBV21-1 is a known pseudogene. The CDR3 loop is CASKTGLISGSSYNEQFF. CDR3 coding DNA: TGTGCCAGTAAAACAGGTTTGATTAGCGGGAGTAGCTACAATGAGCAGTTCTTC.